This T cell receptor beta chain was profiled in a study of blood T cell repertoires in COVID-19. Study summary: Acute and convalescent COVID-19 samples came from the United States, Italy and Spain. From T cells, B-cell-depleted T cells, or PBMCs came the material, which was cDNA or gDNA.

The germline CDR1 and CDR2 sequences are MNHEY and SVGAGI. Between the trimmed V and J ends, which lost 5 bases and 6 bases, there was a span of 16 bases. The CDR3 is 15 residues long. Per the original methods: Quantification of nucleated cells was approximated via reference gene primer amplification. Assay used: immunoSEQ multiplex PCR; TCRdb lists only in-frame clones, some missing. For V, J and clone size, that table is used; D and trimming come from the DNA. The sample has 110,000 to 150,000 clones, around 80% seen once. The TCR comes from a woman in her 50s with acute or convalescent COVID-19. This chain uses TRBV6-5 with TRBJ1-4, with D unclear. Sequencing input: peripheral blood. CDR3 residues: CASSRAGSGDEKLFF. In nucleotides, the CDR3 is TGTGCCAGCAGTAGGGCGGGAAGCGGGGATGAAAAACTGTTTTTT.